This section outlines one TCR beta chain sequence together with its context. The data were obtained in a study of blood T cell repertoires in COVID-19. About the research overall: The samples span acute and convalescent COVID-19 from the United States, Italy and Spain.

The V gene lost 2 bases and the J gene lost 6 bases, with 9 bases spanning the gap. The CDR3 loop spans 14 amino acids. From germline, CDR1 is SGHDT and CDR2 YYEEEE. During active infection, Seattle patients enrolled and were then monitored through disease. In the source study's methods: Estimated nucleated cell counts came from reference gene primer amplification. Data came from immunoSEQ multiplex PCR; TCRdb stores just in-frame clones and leaves some out. The V and J calls and clone size are taken from that table; D and trimming were inferred from the DNA. The table has under 95,000 clones, about 89% seen once; the top ten hold about 2.5%.

The TCR was taken from a man in his fifties with COVID-19, enrolled during active disease. This chain joins TRBV5-6 and TRBJ1-6; D not resolved. The sample consisted of peripheral blood. The CDR3 sequence: CASSFYSSNSPLHF. The CDR3 region has the DNA TGTGCCAGCAGCTTTTACAGTTCTAATTCACCCCTCCACTTT.